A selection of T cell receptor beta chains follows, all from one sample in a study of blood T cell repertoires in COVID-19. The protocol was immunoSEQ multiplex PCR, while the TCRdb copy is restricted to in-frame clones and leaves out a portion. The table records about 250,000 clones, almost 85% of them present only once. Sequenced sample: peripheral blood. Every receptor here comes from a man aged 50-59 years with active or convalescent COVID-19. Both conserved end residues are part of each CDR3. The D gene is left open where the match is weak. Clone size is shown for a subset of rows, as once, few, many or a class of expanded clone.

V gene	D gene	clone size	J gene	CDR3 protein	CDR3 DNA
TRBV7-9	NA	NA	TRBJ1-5	CASSLGTSGGNQPQHF	TGTGCCAGCAGCTTAGGTACGTCGGGGGGCAATCAGCCCCAGCATTTT
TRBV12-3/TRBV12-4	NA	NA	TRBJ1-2	CASSRTVYGYTF	TGTGCCAGCAGTCGGACAGTCTATGGCTACACCTTC
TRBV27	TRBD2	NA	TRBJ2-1	CASSLQPGLAGKGEQFF	TGTGCCAGCAGTTTACAACCGGGACTAGCGGGAAAAGGTGAGCAGTTCTTC
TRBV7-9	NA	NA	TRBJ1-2	CASRPQVAGGRNGYTF	TGTGCCAGCAGGCCCCAGGTCGCGGGGGGACGAAATGGCTACACCTTC
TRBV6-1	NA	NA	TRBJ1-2	CASSEPYRDGYTF	TGTGCCAGCAGTGAACCCTACAGGGATGGCTACACCTTC
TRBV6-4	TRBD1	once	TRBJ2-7	CASSDSNKPDRGYEQYF	TGTGCCAGCAGTGACTCGAATAAACCGGACAGGGGTTACGAGCAGTACTTC
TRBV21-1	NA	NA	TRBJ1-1	CASSKATGAGTEAFF	TGTGCCAGCAGCAAGGCGACCGGCGCGGGCACTGAAGCTTTCTTT
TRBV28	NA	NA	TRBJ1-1	CASSLRGPWGAFF	TGTGCCAGCAGTCTCAGGGGTCCTTGGGGGGCTTTCTTT
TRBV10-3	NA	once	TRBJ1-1	CAISESGTGWRNTEAFF	TGTGCCATCAGTGAGTCGGGAACAGGGTGGAGGAACACTGAAGCTTTCTTT
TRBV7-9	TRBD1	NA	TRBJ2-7	CASSLPRQGPLVEQYF	TGTGCCAGCAGCTTACCCAGACAGGGTCCCCTTGTCGAGCAGTACTTC
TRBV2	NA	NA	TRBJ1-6	CASKSDSGSPLHF	TGTGCCAGCAAATCCGACTCGGGATCACCCCTCCACTTT
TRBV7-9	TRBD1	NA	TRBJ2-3	CASSGWTGGTDTQYF	TGTGCCAGCAGCGGATGGACAGGGGGCACAGATACGCAGTATTTT
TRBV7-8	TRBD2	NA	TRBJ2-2	CASSISGRAYTGELFF	TGTGCCAGCAGCATTAGCGGGAGGGCCTACACCGGGGAGCTGTTTTTT